This T cell receptor (beta chain) emerged from a study of T cell responses to AZD1222 COVID-19 vaccine. Findings and limits, study-wide: Vaccine-related CD4 TCRs covered spike, predominating at 160-218 and 743-854. Unmutated regions of variants are reportedly targeted by nearly half of spike-specific TCRs.

The length of the CDR3 is 15 residues. V was trimmed by 9 bases and J by 6 bases, leaving 22 bases between them. Germline V gene lookup returns CDR1 SNHLY and CDR2 FYNNEI. With respect to this clone: The antigen is not known.

The assay was immunoSEQ multiplex PCR, and TCRdb's table has in-frame clones only and misses some. Here the sample spans around 130,000 clones, about 93% being singletons. This TCR came from an adult in good health. The sequences come from peripheral blood, collected on day 0 of AZD1222 vaccination. V gene TRBV2 combines with J gene TRBJ2-3, with D possibly called TRBD1 or TRBD2 (5 bases each). The CDR3 spells CASGRGTLHLDTQYF. The CDR3, as DNA: TGTGCCAGTGGCCGGGGCACCCTCCATTTGGATACGCAGTATTTT.